This T cell receptor beta chain was found in a study of cytomegalovirus exposure and HLA in healthy donors. Trimming removed 3 bases from V and 0 bases from J, with 12 bases in between. This CDR3 has 15 residues. Germline V lookup: CDR1 MDHEN, CDR2 SYDVKM. This clone has a handful of counts. No antigen is known for it. The study, taken as a whole, reports: Certain indistinguishable V segments, among them TRBV6-2 and TRBV6-3, were excluded. Overall, some 160 TCR beta chains were annotated as cytomegalovirus-associated.

With 60 Vbeta and 13 Jbeta primers, the PCR was carried out. Using immunoSEQ multiplex PCR, the repertoire was profiled, and TCRdb retains in-frame clones only, with some absent. Among some 140,000 clones listed, roughly 78% were seen once. Sequencing was done on a sample of PBMCs. The chain recombines TRBV28 with TRBJ2-7; D possibly corresponds to TRBD2 (6 bases). The receptor comes from a middle-aged man in good health and CMV-seropositive. CDR3 protein: CASSFRAGSSYEQYF. The DNA of the CDR3 is TGTGCCAGCAGTTTTAGGGCGGGGAGCTCCTACGAGCAGTACTTC.